Listed below are T cell receptor beta chains from one sample, sequenced in a study of OX40 agonist ivuxolimab in advanced cancers. Sequencing was performed with immunoSEQ multiplex PCR; in TCRdb, only in-frame clones are kept and a portion is missing. Among about 57,000 clones listed, under 85% were seen once. The starting material was CD4+ or CD8+ T cells sorted from blood, obtained in a trial of the OX40 agonist ivuxolimab. The receptor source for this set is an adult with an advanced solid tumor such as melanoma, head and neck, liver or kidney cancer. The CDR3 runs from the conserved cysteine through the conserved F or W. Fields, in order: D gene, clone size, V gene, J gene, CDR3 DNA, CDR3 protein. The D gene is left open where the match is weak. Clone size appears in some rows only: once, few, many, or a class for an expanded clone.

D gene: -
clone size: once
V gene: TRBV11-2
J gene: TRBJ1-2
CDR3 DNA: TGTGCCAGCAGCTTAGGGCCGGGAAGCTATGGCTACACCTTC
CDR3 protein: CASSLGPGSYGYTF

D gene: -
clone size: -
V gene: TRBV5-1
J gene: TRBJ1-1
CDR3 DNA: TGCGCCAGCAGATTTACAGGGAACACTGAAGCTTTCTTT
CDR3 protein: CASRFTGNTEAFF

D gene: -
clone size: -
V gene: TRBV5-1
J gene: TRBJ2-7
CDR3 DNA: TGCGCCAGCAGCCGGGACAACTCCTACGAGCAGTACTTC
CDR3 protein: CASSRDNSYEQYF

D gene: TRBD1
clone size: -
V gene: TRBV5-4
J gene: TRBJ1-1
CDR3 DNA: TGTGCCAGCAGCCCCGACGCGACAGGGATGAACACTGAAGCTTTCTTT
CDR3 protein: CASSPDATGMNTEAFF

D gene: -
clone size: -
V gene: TRBV29-1
J gene: TRBJ2-7
CDR3 DNA: TGCAGCGCCGGGGACTCCTACGAGCAGTACTTC
CDR3 protein: CSAGDSYEQYF

D gene: -
clone size: -
V gene: TRBV19
J gene: TRBJ1-3
CDR3 DNA: TGTGCCAGCCGAAGGACGGACTCTGGAAACACCATATATTTT
CDR3 protein: CASRRTDSGNTIYF

D gene: -
clone size: -
V gene: TRBV6-5
J gene: TRBJ2-3
CDR3 DNA: TGTGCCAGCAGGGAAGGGGGGAGTGGAGATACGCAGTATTTT
CDR3 protein: CASREGGSGDTQYF

D gene: TRBD2
clone size: once
V gene: TRBV19
J gene: TRBJ2-3
CDR3 DNA: TGTGCCAGTAGTATGCGGCTAGCGGGAGGATTGTTCACAGATACGCAGTATTTT
CDR3 protein: CASSMRLAGGLFTDTQYF

D gene: -
clone size: once
V gene: TRBV11-2
J gene: TRBJ2-1
CDR3 DNA: TGTGCCAGCAGCTTAGGTTGGGGCCCTAGGTCTGGTGAGCAGTTCTTC
CDR3 protein: CASSLGWGPRSGEQFF

D gene: -
clone size: -
V gene: TRBV10-3
J gene: TRBJ1-1
CDR3 DNA: TGTGCCATCAGTGAGAGGCCCGACAGGCCCACTGAAGCTTTCTTT
CDR3 protein: CAISERPDRPTEAFF

D gene: -
clone size: -
V gene: TRBV14
J gene: TRBJ1-3
CDR3 DNA: TGTGCCAGCAGCCAAGACCTCGGACAGTTGGGCACTGGAAACACCATATATTTT
CDR3 protein: CASSQDLGQLGTGNTIYF

D gene: TRBD2
clone size: -
V gene: TRBV9
J gene: TRBJ2-1
CDR3 DNA: TGTGCCAGCAGCGTAGGATCAGCGGGAGCCTCCAATGAGCAGTTCTTC
CDR3 protein: CASSVGSAGASNEQFF

D gene: -
clone size: -
V gene: TRBV5-1
J gene: TRBJ1-1
CDR3 DNA: TGCGCCAGCAGGGAGCAGGAGAACACTGAAGCTTTCTTT
CDR3 protein: CASREQENTEAFF

D gene: -
clone size: -
V gene: TRBV4-2
J gene: TRBJ2-1
CDR3 DNA: TGTGCCAGCAGCCGCGGGACCGACTCCTACAATGAGCAGTTCTTC
CDR3 protein: CASSRGTDSYNEQFF

D gene: TRBD1
clone size: -
V gene: TRBV6-6
J gene: TRBJ1-5
CDR3 DNA: TGTGCCAGCAGTGGGGACAGTAATCAGCCCCAGCATTTT
CDR3 protein: CASSGDSNQPQHF

D gene: -
clone size: -
V gene: TRBV6-1
J gene: TRBJ1-3
CDR3 DNA: TGTGCCAGCAGTGAAGCACTCGGTATCTCTGGAAACACCATATATTTT
CDR3 protein: CASSEALGISGNTIYF

D gene: TRBD1
clone size: -
V gene: TRBV28
J gene: TRBJ1-2
CDR3 DNA: TGTGCCAGCAGTTCAGTTGGGGACAGGACTCACTATGGCTACACCTTC
CDR3 protein: CASSSVGDRTHYGYTF

D gene: TRBD2
clone size: once
V gene: TRBV27
J gene: TRBJ2-7
CDR3 DNA: TGTGCCAGCAGTTGGGAGACTAGCGGGAGGGCCCTCCCCTACGAGCAGTACTTC
CDR3 protein: CASSWETSGRALPYEQYF

D gene: -
clone size: -
V gene: TRBV18
J gene: TRBJ1-2
CDR3 DNA: TGTGCCAGCTCCCCTCCAGGGACGGGCTATGGCTACACCTTC
CDR3 protein: CASSPPGTGYGYTF

D gene: -
clone size: -
V gene: TRBV7-9
J gene: TRBJ1-1
CDR3 DNA: TGTGCCAGCAGCCAACAGACCACGATGAACACTGAAGCTTTCTTT
CDR3 protein: CASSQQTTMNTEAFF

D gene: -
clone size: -
V gene: TRBV29-1
J gene: TRBJ1-5
CDR3 DNA: TGCAGCGCCAGGACTAGCAATCAGCCCCAGCATTTT
CDR3 protein: CSARTSNQPQHF

D gene: TRBD2
clone size: -
V gene: TRBV19
J gene: TRBJ2-2
CDR3 DNA: TGTGCCAGTAGTTTCGCGGGAGGCAACACCGGGGAGCTGTTTTTT
CDR3 protein: CASSFAGGNTGELFF

D gene: -
clone size: -
V gene: TRBV2
J gene: TRBJ2-3
CDR3 DNA: TGTGCCAGCGGCGGAGATAGCACAGATACGCAGTATTTT
CDR3 protein: CASGGDSTDTQYF

D gene: TRBD2
clone size: once
V gene: TRBV5-1
J gene: TRBJ2-1
CDR3 DNA: TGCGCCAGCAGCTTGGAGCAGGCGGGAGGGTACAATGAGCAGTTCTTC
CDR3 protein: CASSLEQAGGYNEQFF

D gene: TRBD2
clone size: -
V gene: TRBV7-9
J gene: TRBJ2-7
CDR3 DNA: TGTGCCAGCAGCCCCCGGGGTTCTAGCGGGACCGACGAGCAGTACTTC
CDR3 protein: CASSPRGSSGTDEQYF

D gene: -
clone size: once
V gene: TRBV6-1
J gene: TRBJ2-2
CDR3 DNA: TGTGCCAGCAGAGATCATCCGAACACCGGGGAGCTGTTTTTT
CDR3 protein: CASRDHPNTGELFF

D gene: TRBD2
clone size: -
V gene: TRBV11-2
J gene: TRBJ2-7
CDR3 DNA: TGTGCCAGCAGCTTAGATGGGGCTAGCGGGATTTCCTACGAGCAGTACTTC
CDR3 protein: CASSLDGASGISYEQYF

D gene: TRBD1
clone size: -
V gene: TRBV6-5
J gene: TRBJ2-2
CDR3 DNA: TGTGCCAGCAAACGACAGGGCCATACCGGGGAGCTGTTTTTT
CDR3 protein: CASKRQGHTGELFF

D gene: TRBD1
clone size: few
V gene: TRBV29-1
J gene: TRBJ1-2
CDR3 DNA: TGCAGCGTCACACCGGGACAGGGGGCCGCTGGCTACACCTTC
CDR3 protein: CSVTPGQGAAGYTF

D gene: TRBD2
clone size: -
V gene: TRBV27
J gene: TRBJ2-7
CDR3 DNA: TGTGCCAGCAGTTTAAGTAAGACTAGCGGGGCTTACGAGCAGTACTTC
CDR3 protein: CASSLSKTSGAYEQYF

D gene: -
clone size: -
V gene: TRBV7-6
J gene: TRBJ1-5
CDR3 DNA: TGTGCCAGCAGCCGGACAGCGAATAATCAGCCCCAGCATTTT
CDR3 protein: CASSRTANNQPQHF

D gene: -
clone size: -
V gene: TRBV6-6
J gene: TRBJ1-1
CDR3 DNA: TGTGCCAGCAGTTCGTCACATTTAACTTCCGAAGCTTTCTTT
CDR3 protein: CASSSSHLTSEAFF

D gene: -
clone size: -
V gene: TRBV7-6
J gene: TRBJ1-2
CDR3 DNA: TGTGCCAGCAGCTTCGGAGGTTCTCGGGGCTACACCTTC
CDR3 protein: CASSFGGSRGYTF

D gene: -
clone size: -
V gene: TRBV13
J gene: TRBJ2-7
CDR3 DNA: TGTGCCAGCAGCCCCCGCCCGGACGACTACGAGCAGTACTTC
CDR3 protein: CASSPRPDDYEQYF

D gene: -
clone size: -
V gene: TRBV30
J gene: TRBJ1-6
CDR3 DNA: TGTGCCTGGAGTGGACAGCTCTATAATTCACCCCTCCACTTT
CDR3 protein: CAWSGQLYNSPLHF

D gene: TRBD1
clone size: -
V gene: TRBV5-4
J gene: TRBJ2-5
CDR3 DNA: TGTGCCAGCAGCGCATCAAAACAGGGGCCCCAAGAGACCCAGTACTTC
CDR3 protein: CASSASKQGPQETQYF

D gene: TRBD1
clone size: few
V gene: TRBV30
J gene: TRBJ1-6
CDR3 DNA: TGTGCCTGGAGTGCGGGACAGGATAATTCACCCCTCCACTTT
CDR3 protein: CAWSAGQDNSPLHF

D gene: -
clone size: -
V gene: TRBV18
J gene: TRBJ2-6
CDR3 DNA: TGTGCCAGCTCACCATCTGGGCTCTCTGGGGCCAACGTCCTGACTTTC
CDR3 protein: CASSPSGLSGANVLTF

D gene: -
clone size: once
V gene: TRBV6-5
J gene: TRBJ1-3
CDR3 DNA: TGTGCCAGCCAGGAGGGCTACTCTGGAAACACCATATATTTT
CDR3 protein: CASQEGYSGNTIYF

D gene: -
clone size: -
V gene: TRBV9
J gene: TRBJ2-1
CDR3 DNA: TGTGCCAGCAGTATAGGGGATGGCGAGCAGTTCTTC
CDR3 protein: CASSIGDGEQFF

D gene: TRBD1
clone size: -
V gene: TRBV7-9
J gene: TRBJ1-1
CDR3 DNA: TGTGCCAGCAGGAAAGGACAGGGGGACACTGAAGCTTTCTTT
CDR3 protein: CASRKGQGDTEAFF

D gene: -
clone size: -
V gene: TRBV20-1
J gene: TRBJ2-1
CDR3 DNA: TGCAGTGCCACCGCGGACGGCGAGCAGTTCTTC
CDR3 protein: CSATADGEQFF

D gene: -
clone size: -
V gene: TRBV11-2
J gene: TRBJ2-4
CDR3 DNA: TGTGCCAGCAGCCCGGGCGGGGCGTCTCAGTACTTC
CDR3 protein: CASSPGGASQYF

D gene: -
clone size: -
V gene: TRBV5-5
J gene: TRBJ1-5
CDR3 DNA: TGTGCCAGCAGCGTTGGGGCCAGGGCCTACAATCAGCCCCAGCATTTT
CDR3 protein: CASSVGARAYNQPQHF

D gene: -
clone size: -
V gene: TRBV4-2
J gene: TRBJ2-7
CDR3 DNA: TGTGCCAGCAGCCAAGGGTCGGGAGAAGTTAACGAGCAGTACTTC
CDR3 protein: CASSQGSGEVNEQYF

D gene: TRBD1
clone size: -
V gene: TRBV28
J gene: TRBJ1-4
CDR3 DNA: TGTGCCAGCAGCGACAGGGGGGCTGGCGAAAAACTGTTTTTT
CDR3 protein: CASSDRGAGEKLFF

D gene: -
clone size: -
V gene: TRBV19
J gene: TRBJ1-6
CDR3 DNA: TGTGCCAGTAGTGCGGCGGGTGGGAGTAATTCACCCCTCCACTTT
CDR3 protein: CASSAAGGSNSPLHF

D gene: -
clone size: -
V gene: TRBV14
J gene: TRBJ1-1
CDR3 DNA: TGTGCCACCGGAGGGGGGGGCACTGAAGCTTTCTTT
CDR3 protein: CATGGGGTEAFF

D gene: -
clone size: -
V gene: TRBV2
J gene: TRBJ1-2
CDR3 DNA: TGTGCCAGCATTAGACAGGCCCAGGCGGGCTACACCTTC
CDR3 protein: CASIRQAQAGYTF

D gene: -
clone size: few
V gene: TRBV7-8
J gene: TRBJ2-2
CDR3 DNA: TGTGCCAGCAGCTTAGTTTCTGCGAACACCGGGGAGCTGTTTTTT
CDR3 protein: CASSLVSANTGELFF

D gene: TRBD1
clone size: -
V gene: TRBV5-1
J gene: TRBJ2-7
CDR3 DNA: TGCGCCAGCAGCCCAGGGCCCTACAGGGGGCGATCCCACGAGCAGTACTTC
CDR3 protein: CASSPGPYRGRSHEQYF

D gene: -
clone size: once
V gene: TRBV27
J gene: TRBJ2-4
CDR3 DNA: TGTGCCAGCAGTTCCCGGACCACAAACATTCAGTACTTC
CDR3 protein: CASSSRTTNIQYF

D gene: -
clone size: few
V gene: TRBV4-1
J gene: TRBJ2-3
CDR3 DNA: TGCGCCAGCAGTCACGAACATACGCAGTATTTT
CDR3 protein: CASSHEHTQYF

D gene: TRBD1
clone size: -
V gene: TRBV5-8
J gene: TRBJ1-1
CDR3 DNA: TGTGCCAGCAGCAAAGGACAGGGGTTTAGAGCTTTCTTT
CDR3 protein: CASSKGQGFRAFF

D gene: -
clone size: once
V gene: TRBV7-8
J gene: TRBJ2-2
CDR3 DNA: TGTGCCAGCAGCCAGGACGAGTTGAACACCGGGGAGCTGTTTTTT
CDR3 protein: CASSQDELNTGELFF

D gene: TRBD2
clone size: -
V gene: TRBV19
J gene: TRBJ2-7
CDR3 DNA: TGTGCCAGTAGTCCCCGTTCTAGCGGGAACCACGAGCAGTACTTC
CDR3 protein: CASSPRSSGNHEQYF

D gene: TRBD1
clone size: -
V gene: TRBV7-8
J gene: TRBJ1-2
CDR3 DNA: TGTGCCAGCAGTCAGACCGGGACAGGGGGTTTTGGTTACACCTTC
CDR3 protein: CASSQTGTGGFGYTF

D gene: -
clone size: -
V gene: TRBV7-9
J gene: TRBJ1-4
CDR3 DNA: TGTGCCAGCAGCTTCCAAGCACGGGAAAAACTGTTTTTT
CDR3 protein: CASSFQAREKLFF

D gene: TRBD2
clone size: -
V gene: TRBV14
J gene: TRBJ2-1
CDR3 DNA: TGTGCCAGCAGCCAAGTCGGTAGACGGGGGGGCTTCAACTACAATGAGCAGTTCTTC
CDR3 protein: CASSQVGRRGGFNYNEQFF